Listed below are T cell receptor beta chains from one sample, sequenced in a study of blood T cell repertoires in COVID-19. Sequencing used immunoSEQ multiplex PCR; TCRdb keeps in-frame clones, though not all of them. The profile shows 200,000 or so clones, around nine tenths of them singletons. Sequencing used peripheral blood. The source of these receptors is a man aged 55 to 69 who had recovered from COVID-19. Each CDR3 is given with its conserved first and last residue.

CASSDNRVGNQPQHF	TRBV6-1	TRBJ1-5
CASSRLAGAFNEQFF	TRBV11-3	TRBJ2-1
CASSRPGLAGEKQYF	TRBV27	TRBJ2-7
CSAGQRNQPQHF	TRBV29-1	TRBJ1-5
CASSQNPGISRGDTQYF	TRBV4-3	TRBJ2-3
CASSLAQANYGYTF	TRBV5-6	TRBJ1-2
CASSLGREVAVNEQFF	TRBV5-1	TRBJ2-1
CASSGGTGPVEEQYF	TRBV11-2	TRBJ2-7
CASSPRMGREKLFF	TRBV11-2	TRBJ1-4
CASSSSGGRVGNEQFF	TRBV7-3	TRBJ2-1
CASSPGGTGWTGELFF	TRBV7-3	TRBJ2-2
CASRPSGARGGGQFF	TRBV2	TRBJ2-1
CASSPRGYRGQYEQYF	TRBV19	TRBJ2-7
CASSLQASVNEQFF	TRBV7-3	TRBJ2-1
CASKGTGDEQYF	TRBV11-3	TRBJ2-7
CASSPRAGVETQYF	TRBV4-3	TRBJ2-5
CASSSYQGAREKQYF	TRBV13	TRBJ2-7
CASSLRTAGNEKLFF	TRBV5-1	TRBJ1-4
CASSIWSSGANVLTF	TRBV19	TRBJ2-6
CASGGGGTGWNQPQHF	TRBV28	TRBJ1-5
CASSRETNTGELFF	TRBV13	TRBJ2-2
CASSLAGGDQPQHF	TRBV7-8	TRBJ1-5
CASSYPQGASNQPQHF	TRBV28	TRBJ1-5
CASSQGGLKNTEAFF	TRBV14	TRBJ1-1
CATSRGGAENEKLFF	TRBV15	TRBJ1-4
CASSTGRGLSPLHF	TRBV28	TRBJ1-6
CASRGLTGLAWEETQYF	TRBV2	TRBJ2-5
CASSASLAGGGGELFF	TRBV6-1	TRBJ2-2
CASSSSGGRGELFF	TRBV7-2	TRBJ2-2
CASTLNPHTGELFF	TRBV6-5	TRBJ2-2
CASSLETSGRSYNEQFF	TRBV5-4	TRBJ2-1
CASSLAAGEGYTF	TRBV7-3	TRBJ1-2
CASSLGTSAYEQYF	TRBV27	TRBJ2-7
CSARDPGEAFF	TRBV20-1	TRBJ1-1
CASSTTPGWAGELFF	TRBV28	TRBJ2-2
CATSRPYSYNEQFF	TRBV15	TRBJ2-1
CASSRDSSEYGYTF	TRBV7-2	TRBJ1-2
CAWSANRGTQGGYTF	TRBV30	TRBJ1-2
CASSRAVQGGEQFF	TRBV18	TRBJ2-1
CATTVGYNEQFF	TRBV19	TRBJ2-1
CASSLRSPLYNEQFF	TRBV27	TRBJ2-1
CASSLEGLAGGYNEQFF	TRBV7-2	TRBJ2-1
CASSTPGGTQYF	TRBV7-3	TRBJ2-3
CASSIVHDRSSGANVLTF	TRBV19	TRBJ2-6
CASSQAGRNQPQHF	TRBV7-8	TRBJ1-5
CASSLVRDTQYF	TRBV5-8	TRBJ2-3
CASSQGAGLAGGRGETQYF	TRBV3-1/TRBV3-2	TRBJ2-5
CATGQDYNSPLHF	TRBV6-6	TRBJ1-6